One sample yielded the 2 T cell receptor beta chains listed below, sequenced in a study of cytomegalovirus exposure and HLA in healthy donors. Use of 60 Vbeta and 13 Jbeta primers characterized the PCR. Clones were read by immunoSEQ multiplex PCR, and TCRdb kept only the in-frame ones, dropping some. The table shows about 120,000 clones, with over 70% occurring only once. The sequenced sample consisted of PBMCs. Source of these receptors: a female donor in good health and CMV-seropositive.

The gene calls are TRBV7-3 and TRBJ2-7; 12 positions match TRBD1. The CDR3 contains 14 residues. After removal of 4 bases from V and 5 bases from J, the junction contained 3 bases not matched to a gene. Germline lookup yields CDR1 SGHTA and CDR2 FQGTGA. The CDR3 DNA sequence: TGTGCCAGCAGCTCGGGACAGGGGGCCCACGAGCAGTACTTC. Translation: CASSSGQGAHEQYF.

The chain joins TRBV7-3 to TRBJ2-3, with a weak D call TRBD2 (6 bases). CDR1 and CDR2 from the germline V gene are SGHTA and FQGTGA. This CDR3 region has 14 residues. V lost 2 bases to trimming and J lost 4 bases, with 10 bases between them. CDR3 DNA: TGTGCCAGCAGCTTAGGACTAACCCCAGATACGCAGTATTTT. As protein: CASSLGLTPDTQYF. The full variable domain, in which reference TRBV7-3 and TRBJ2-3 provide the parts outside the CDR3, is GAGVSQTPSNKVTEKGKYVELRCDPISGHTALYWYRQSLGQGPEFLIYFQGTGAADDSGLPNDRFFAVRPEGSVSTLKIQRTERGDSAVYLCASSLGLTPDTQYFGPGTRLTVL.